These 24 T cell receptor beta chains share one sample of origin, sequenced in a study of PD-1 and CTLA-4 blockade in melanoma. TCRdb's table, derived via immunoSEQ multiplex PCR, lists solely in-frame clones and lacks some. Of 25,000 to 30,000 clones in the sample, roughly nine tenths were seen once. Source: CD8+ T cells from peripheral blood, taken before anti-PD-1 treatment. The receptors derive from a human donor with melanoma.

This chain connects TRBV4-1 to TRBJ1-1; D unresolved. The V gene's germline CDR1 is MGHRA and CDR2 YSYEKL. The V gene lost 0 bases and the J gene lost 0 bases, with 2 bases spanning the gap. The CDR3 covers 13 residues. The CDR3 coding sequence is TGCGCCAGCAGCCAAGACCTGAACACTGAAGCTTTCTTT. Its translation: CASSQDLNTEAFF.

The DNA of the CDR3 is TGTGCCAGCAGTTCCGGGAAAAGCTCCTACAATGAGCAGTTCTTC. Residues: CASSSGKSSYNEQFF. This rearrangement joins TRBV27 to TRBJ2-1; maybe TRBD2 (5 bases). Looked up from germline, CDR1 is MNHEY and CDR2 is SMNVEV (reference sequence). Trimming stripped 4 bases from V and 0 bases from J, with 10 bases between. This CDR3 is built from 15 residues.

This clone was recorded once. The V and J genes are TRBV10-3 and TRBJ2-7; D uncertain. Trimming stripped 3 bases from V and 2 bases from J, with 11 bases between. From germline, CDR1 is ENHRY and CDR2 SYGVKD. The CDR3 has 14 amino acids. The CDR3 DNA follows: TGTGCCATCAGTGAAGAGAAGGTGGCCTACGAGCAGTACTTC. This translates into CAISEEKVAYEQYF.

Written as DNA, the CDR3 is TGCGCCAGCACCCCTACCTTGGGACAGGGGGTATGCTATGGCTACACCTTC. Translation gives CASTPTLGQGVCYGYTF. The genes are TRBV23-1 and TRBJ1-2; 11 bases map to TRBD1. TRBV23-1 is flagged as an ORF with uncertain function. This CDR3 has 17 amino acids. Trimming removed 7 bases from V and 4 bases from J; junction bases left unmatched: 14.

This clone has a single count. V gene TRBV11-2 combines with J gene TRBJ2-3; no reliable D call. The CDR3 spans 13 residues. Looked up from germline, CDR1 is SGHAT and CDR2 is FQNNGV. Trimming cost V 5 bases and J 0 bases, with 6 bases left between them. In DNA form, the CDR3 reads TGTGCCAGCAGCCTCGACAGCACAGATACGCAGTATTTT. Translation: CASSLDSTDTQYF. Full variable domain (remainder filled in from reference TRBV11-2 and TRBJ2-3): EAGVAQSPRYKIIEKRQSVAFWCNPISGHATLYWYQQILGQGPKLLIQFQNNGVVDDSQLPKDRFSAERLKGVDSTLKIQPAKLEDSAVYLCASSLDSTDTQYFGPGTRLTVL.

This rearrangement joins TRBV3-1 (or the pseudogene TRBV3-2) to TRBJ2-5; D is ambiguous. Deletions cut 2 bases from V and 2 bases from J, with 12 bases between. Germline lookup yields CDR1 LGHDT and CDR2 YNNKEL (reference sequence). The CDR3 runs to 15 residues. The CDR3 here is CASSQSIEDQETQYF. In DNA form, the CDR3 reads TGTGCCAGCAGCCAATCGATCGAGGATCAAGAGACCCAGTACTTC.

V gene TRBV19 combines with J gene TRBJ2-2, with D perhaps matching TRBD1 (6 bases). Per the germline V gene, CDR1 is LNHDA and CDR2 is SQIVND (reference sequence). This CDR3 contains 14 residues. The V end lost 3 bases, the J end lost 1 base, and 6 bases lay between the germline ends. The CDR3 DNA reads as TGTGCCAGTAGTATGGGACAGAACACCGGGGAGCTGTTTTTT. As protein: CASSMGQNTGELFF.

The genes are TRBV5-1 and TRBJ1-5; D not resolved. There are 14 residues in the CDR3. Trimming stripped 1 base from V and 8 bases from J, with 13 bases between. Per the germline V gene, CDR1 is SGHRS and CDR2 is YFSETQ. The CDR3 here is CASSLYSLSEPQHF. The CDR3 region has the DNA TGCGCCAGCAGCTTGTATAGCCTGTCGGAGCCCCAGCATTTT.

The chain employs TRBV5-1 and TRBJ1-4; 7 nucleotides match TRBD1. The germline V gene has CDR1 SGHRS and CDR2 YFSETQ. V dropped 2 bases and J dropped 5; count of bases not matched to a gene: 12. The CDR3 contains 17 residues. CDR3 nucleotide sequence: TGCGCCAGCAGCTTCACATTTCGACAGGGCCAGAATGAAAAACTGTTTTTT. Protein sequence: CASSFTFRQGQNEKLFF.

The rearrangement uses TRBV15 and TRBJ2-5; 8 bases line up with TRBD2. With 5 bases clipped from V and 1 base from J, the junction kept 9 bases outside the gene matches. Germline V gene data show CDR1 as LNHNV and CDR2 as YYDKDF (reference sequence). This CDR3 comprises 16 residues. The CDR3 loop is CATSGGSGTSQETQYF. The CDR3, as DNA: TGTGCCACCAGCGGGGGTTCCGGGACTAGCCAAGAGACCCAGTACTTC.

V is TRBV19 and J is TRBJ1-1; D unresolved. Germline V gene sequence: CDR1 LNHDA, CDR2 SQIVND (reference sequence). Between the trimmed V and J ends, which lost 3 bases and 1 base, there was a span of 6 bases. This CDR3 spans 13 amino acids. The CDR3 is CASSIQTNTEAFF. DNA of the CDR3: TGTGCCAGTAGTATTCAGACGAACACTGAAGCTTTCTTT.

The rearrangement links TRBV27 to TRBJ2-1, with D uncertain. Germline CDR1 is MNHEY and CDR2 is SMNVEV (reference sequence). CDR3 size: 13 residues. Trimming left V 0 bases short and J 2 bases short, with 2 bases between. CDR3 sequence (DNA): TGTGCCAGCAGTTTATCTCCCTACAATGAGCAGTTCTTC. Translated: CASSLSPYNEQFF.

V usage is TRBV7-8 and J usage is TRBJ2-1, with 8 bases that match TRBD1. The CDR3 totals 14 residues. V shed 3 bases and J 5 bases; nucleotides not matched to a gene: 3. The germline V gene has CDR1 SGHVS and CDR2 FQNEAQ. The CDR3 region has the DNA TGTGCCAGCAGCTTTGGGACAGGTGACAATGAGCAGTTCTTC. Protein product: CASSFGTGDNEQFF.

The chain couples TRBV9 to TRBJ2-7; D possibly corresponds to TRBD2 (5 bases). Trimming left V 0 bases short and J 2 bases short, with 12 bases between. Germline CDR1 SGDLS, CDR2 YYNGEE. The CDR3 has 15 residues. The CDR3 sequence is CASSVDFSATYEQYF. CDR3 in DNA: TGTGCCAGCAGCGTAGATTTTAGCGCAACCTACGAGCAGTACTTC.

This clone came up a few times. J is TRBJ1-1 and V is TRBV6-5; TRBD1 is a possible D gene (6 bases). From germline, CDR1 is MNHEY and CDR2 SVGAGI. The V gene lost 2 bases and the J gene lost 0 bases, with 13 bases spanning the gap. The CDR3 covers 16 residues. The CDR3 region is CASSYANGQMNTEAFF. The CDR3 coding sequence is TGTGCCAGCAGTTACGCAAACGGACAGATGAACACTGAAGCTTTCTTT.

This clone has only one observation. CDR3 DNA: TGTGCCAGTAGTATCCCCACGGGAGCGGAGGGAAGATACGAGCAGTACTTC. Its translation: CASSIPTGAEGRYEQYF. This chain uses TRBV19 with TRBJ2-7; TRBD2 might be the D (6 bases). Trimming cost V 3 bases and J 4 bases, with 22 bases left between them. Germline V lookup: CDR1 LNHDA, CDR2 SQIVND (reference sequence). The CDR3 is 17 residues long.

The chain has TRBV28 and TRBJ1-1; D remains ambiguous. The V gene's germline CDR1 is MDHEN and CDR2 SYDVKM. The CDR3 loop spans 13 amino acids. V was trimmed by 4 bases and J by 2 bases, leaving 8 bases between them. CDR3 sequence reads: CASSSDGNTEAFF. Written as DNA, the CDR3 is TGTGCCAGCAGTTCGGACGGAAACACTGAAGCTTTCTTT.

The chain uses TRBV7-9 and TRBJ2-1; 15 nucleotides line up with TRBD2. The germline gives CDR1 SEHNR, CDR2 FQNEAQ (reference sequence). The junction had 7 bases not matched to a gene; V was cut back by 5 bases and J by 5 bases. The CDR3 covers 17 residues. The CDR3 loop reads CASSPAGTSGGHNEQFF. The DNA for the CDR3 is TGTGCCAGCAGCCCTGCCGGGACTAGCGGGGGGCACAATGAGCAGTTCTTC.

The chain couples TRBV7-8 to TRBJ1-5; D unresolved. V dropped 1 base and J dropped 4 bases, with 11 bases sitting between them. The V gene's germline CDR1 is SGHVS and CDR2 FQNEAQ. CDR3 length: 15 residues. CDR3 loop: CASSLDEGINQPQHF. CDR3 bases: TGTGCCAGCAGCTTAGATGAGGGAATTAATCAGCCCCAGCATTTT.

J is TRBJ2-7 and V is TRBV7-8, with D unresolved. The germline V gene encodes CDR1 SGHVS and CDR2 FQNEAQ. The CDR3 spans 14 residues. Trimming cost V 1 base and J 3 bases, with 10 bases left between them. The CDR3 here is CASSLDSYNYEQYF. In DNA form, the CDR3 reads TGTGCCAGCAGCTTAGATAGTTATAACTACGAGCAGTACTTC.

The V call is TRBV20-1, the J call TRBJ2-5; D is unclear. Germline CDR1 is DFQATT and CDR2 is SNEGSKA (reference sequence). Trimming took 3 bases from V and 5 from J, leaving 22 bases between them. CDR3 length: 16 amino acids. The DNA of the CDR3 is TGCAGTGCTAGTTGGGTAGAAAGAGACCTCGGGGAGACCCAGTACTTC. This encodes CSASWVERDLGETQYF.

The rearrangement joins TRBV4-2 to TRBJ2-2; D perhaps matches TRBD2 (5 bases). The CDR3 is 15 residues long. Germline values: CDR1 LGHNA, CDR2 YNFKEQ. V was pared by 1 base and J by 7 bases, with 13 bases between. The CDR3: CASSQALEGGGELFF. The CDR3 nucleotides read TGTGCCAGCAGCCAAGCACTAGAAGGTGGCGGGGAGCTGTTTTTT.

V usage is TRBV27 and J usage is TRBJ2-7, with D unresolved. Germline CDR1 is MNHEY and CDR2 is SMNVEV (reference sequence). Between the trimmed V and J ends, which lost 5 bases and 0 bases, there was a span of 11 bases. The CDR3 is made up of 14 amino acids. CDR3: CASSGSLSSYEQYF. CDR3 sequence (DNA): TGTGCCAGCAGTGGCTCCCTAAGCTCCTACGAGCAGTACTTC.

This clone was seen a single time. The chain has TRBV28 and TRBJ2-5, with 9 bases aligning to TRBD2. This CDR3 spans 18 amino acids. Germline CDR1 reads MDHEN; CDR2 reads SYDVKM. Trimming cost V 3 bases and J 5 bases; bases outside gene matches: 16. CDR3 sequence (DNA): TGTGCCAGCAGTTTTACGAGCCTAGCGGGAAGTCCTGAGGAGACCCAGTACTTC. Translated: CASSFTSLAGSPEETQYF. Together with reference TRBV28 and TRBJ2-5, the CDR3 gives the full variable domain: DVKVTQSSRYLVKRTGEKVFLECVQDMDHENMFWYRQDPGLGLRLIYFSYDVKMKEKGDIPEGYSVSREKKERFSLILESASTNQTSMYLCASSFTSLAGSPEETQYFGPGTRLLVL.